Listed below are T cell receptor beta chains from one sample, sequenced in a study of T cell changes during pregnancy in multiple sclerosis. Method: immunoSEQ multiplex PCR; TCRdb's copy keeps in-frame clones and lacks some. The data contain 40,000 to 45,000 clones, 90% of them singletons. The sample was CD4+ T cells from peripheral blood mononuclear cells, taken before pregnancy. Receptor source: a female donor with multiple sclerosis, enrolled in a pregnancy study. CDR3s include the opening cysteine and the closing phenylalanine or tryptophan. Fields, in order: clone size, CDR3 length, V gene, J gene, D gene, CDR3 protein, CDR3 DNA. The D gene is left open where the match is weak. The listing skips clone size in some rows; elsewhere it reads once, few, many or a size class.

-,17,TRBV7-2,TRBJ2-7,-,CASSLNARGAGDREQYF,TGTGCCAGCAGCTTAAACGCACGGGGGGCGGGGGATCGAGAGCAGTACTTC
once,13,TRBV10-3,TRBJ1-1,-,CAISAGVSSEAFF,TGTGCCATCAGTGCCGGGGTATCATCTGAAGCTTTCTTT
-,14,TRBV6-5,TRBJ1-2,-,CASRETQDYYGYTF,TGTGCCAGCCGAGAAACGCAGGATTACTATGGCTACACCTTC
few,15,TRBV2,TRBJ2-7,TRBD1,CASHAGTGSSYEQYF,TGTGCCAGCCACGCCGGGACAGGGAGCTCCTACGAGCAGTACTTC
once,15,TRBV19,TRBJ2-7,-,CASSIDRTPSYEQYF,TGTGCCAGTAGTATAGATCGGACACCGTCCTACGAGCAGTACTTC
-,14,TRBV7-2,TRBJ2-2,-,CASSFSGDTGELFF,TGTGCCAGCAGCTTCAGCGGAGACACCGGGGAGCTGTTTTTT
-,14,TRBV9,TRBJ1-1,TRBD1,CASSVAQGAGEAFF,TGTGCCAGCAGCGTAGCTCAGGGGGCTGGTGAAGCTTTCTTT
-,15,TRBV6-1,TRBJ2-7,TRBD1,CASRTTGLENYEQYF,TGTGCCAGTCGCACGACAGGGCTAGAAAACTACGAGCAGTACTTC
-,14,TRBV5-5,TRBJ2-7,TRBD2,CASSLGGTSNEQYF,TGTGCCAGCAGCTTGGGAGGGACTAGCAACGAGCAGTACTTC
-,12,TRBV4-2,TRBJ2-1,-,CASSQVSYEQFF,TGTGCCAGCAGCCAAGTATCGTATGAGCAGTTCTTC
-,16,TRBV27,TRBJ2-7,-,CASSLSPTVGAYEQYF,TGTGCCAGCAGTTTATCCCCGACAGTTGGAGCCTACGAGCAGTACTTC
-,15,TRBV19,TRBJ2-7,-,CASSPLGAGRDEQYF,TGTGCCAGTAGTCCACTGGGGGCGGGCAGAGACGAGCAGTACTTC
-,13,TRBV7-6,TRBJ1-3,TRBD1,CASSFRTGEAIYF,TGTGCCAGCAGCTTTCGGACAGGGGAAGCCATATATTTT
-,17,TRBV19,TRBJ1-2,-,CASSIKGTGGSNYGYTF,TGTGCCAGTAGTATAAAGGGAACCGGGGGGTCAAACTATGGCTACACCTTC
-,16,TRBV4-1,TRBJ1-6,-,CASSQLAGWGNSPLHF,TGCGCCAGCAGCCAACTAGCGGGGTGGGGTAATTCACCCCTCCACTTT
-,15,TRBV19,TRBJ2-3,TRBD1,CASSIGDRPTDTQYF,TGTGCCAGTAGTATAGGGGACAGGCCTACAGATACGCAGTATTTT
-,12,TRBV28,TRBJ2-7,-,CASSPDSYEQYF,TGTGCCAGCAGCCCGGACAGCTACGAGCAGTACTTC
-,14,TRBV19,TRBJ2-7,-,CASSHSMEGYEQYF,TGTGCCAGTAGTCACAGCATGGAGGGCTACGAGCAGTACTTC